Listed below are T cell receptor beta chains from one sample, sequenced in a study of Graves' ophthalmopathy and Graves' hyperthyroidism. One entry per CDR3 protein results from TCRdb running MiXCR on the multiplex PCR reads. The sample lists 650,000 to 900,000 distinct CDR3 sequences; roughly two fifths were seen once. Specimen: peripheral blood. Every receptor here comes from an adult man with Graves' ophthalmopathy. CDR3s include the opening cysteine and the closing phenylalanine or tryptophan. Fields, in order: J gene, clone size, D gene, V gene, CDR3 DNA, CDR3 protein. D genes are given only for firm matches. Only some rows state a clone size, as once, few, many or a class for expanded clones.

J gene: TRBJ2-7
clone size: many
D gene: .
V gene: TRBV20-1
CDR3 DNA: TGCAGTGCTAGACTAGTAGGCGAGCAGTACTTC
CDR3 protein: CSARLVGEQYF

J gene: TRBJ1-1
clone size: .
D gene: TRBD1
V gene: TRBV9
CDR3 DNA: TGTGCCAGCAGCTTACGGGACAGCCCATTATTGAACACTGAAGCTTTCTTT
CDR3 protein: CASSLRDSPLLNTEAFF

J gene: TRBJ1-4
clone size: many
D gene: .
V gene: TRBV15
CDR3 DNA: TGTGCCACCAGCAGAGATGAAATAACACCTAAACTGTTTTTT
CDR3 protein: CATSRDEITPKLFF

J gene: TRBJ2-5
clone size: many
D gene: TRBD2
V gene: TRBV2
CDR3 DNA: TGTGCCAGCATCTCGGGAGGGGAGACCCAGTACTTC
CDR3 protein: CASISGGETQYF

J gene: TRBJ2-5
clone size: .
D gene: .
V gene: TRBV24-1
CDR3 DNA: TGTGCCAGCTTGTCGGGAGTAGGGGAGACCCAGTACTTC
CDR3 protein: CASLSGVGETQYF

J gene: TRBJ2-5
clone size: .
D gene: .
V gene: TRBV10-3
CDR3 DNA: TGTGCCATCAGTATTTGGGGGGAGGAGACCCAGTACTTC
CDR3 protein: CAISIWGEETQYF

J gene: TRBJ2-7
clone size: few
D gene: .
V gene: TRBV5-1
CDR3 DNA: TGCGCCAGCAGCTTGGGTGTCTCCTACTCCTACGAGCAGTACTTC
CDR3 protein: CASSLGVSYSYEQYF

J gene: TRBJ2-3
clone size: .
D gene: TRBD2
V gene: TRBV2
CDR3 DNA: TGTGCCAGCAGTTACCCTAGCGGTCGGAAGGATACGCAGTATTTT
CDR3 protein: CASSYPSGRKDTQYF

J gene: TRBJ2-5
clone size: .
D gene: .
V gene: TRBV29-1
CDR3 DNA: TGCAGTCCGGCGGGGACCCCCGAAGAGACCCAGTACTTC
CDR3 protein: CSPAGTPEETQYF

J gene: TRBJ2-5
clone size: few
D gene: .
V gene: TRBV20-1
CDR3 DNA: TGCAGTGCTAATCTGGGGACGAGGGAGACCCAGTACTTC
CDR3 protein: CSANLGTRETQYF

J gene: TRBJ2-7
clone size: .
D gene: TRBD1
V gene: TRBV11-1
CDR3 DNA: TGTGCCAGCACCACCGGGACAGGTATAAACGAGCAGTACTTC
CDR3 protein: CASTTGTGINEQYF

J gene: TRBJ1-5
clone size: many
D gene: TRBD1
V gene: TRBV24-1
CDR3 DNA: TGTGCCAGCAGCCCCCTCGACAGGGAGGGTCAGCCCCAGCATTTT
CDR3 protein: CASSPLDREGQPQHF

J gene: TRBJ2-7
clone size: .
D gene: .
V gene: TRBV20-1
CDR3 DNA: TGCAGTGCTAGAGATTTGGAAGGGTTAAGACACGAGCAGTACTTC
CDR3 protein: CSARDLEGLRHEQYF

J gene: TRBJ1-1
clone size: .
D gene: .
V gene: TRBV10-2
CDR3 DNA: TGCGCCAGCAGTGAGACCCGGGCCCTTCGCCGGAACACTGAAGCTTTCTTT
CDR3 protein: CASSETRALRRNTEAFF

J gene: TRBJ1-4
clone size: many
D gene: .
V gene: TRBV15
CDR3 DNA: TGTGCCACCAGCATCACAAGGGAGCCTAATGAAAAACTGTTTTTT
CDR3 protein: CATSITREPNEKLFF

J gene: TRBJ1-1
clone size: .
D gene: TRBD1
V gene: TRBV5-5
CDR3 DNA: TGTGCCAGCAGCCAAACCGACAGGGCCGGAATGGGAACTGAAGCTTTCTTT
CDR3 protein: CASSQTDRAGMGTEAFF

J gene: TRBJ1-5
clone size: .
D gene: TRBD1
V gene: TRBV20-1
CDR3 DNA: TGCAGTGCTAGAGATCCAGGGGACAGTCAGCCCCAGCATTTT
CDR3 protein: CSARDPGDSQPQHF

J gene: TRBJ2-5
clone size: .
D gene: .
V gene: TRBV7-2
CDR3 DNA: TGTGCCGGCAGCCGGCAAGAGACCCAGTACTTC
CDR3 protein: CAGSRQETQYF

J gene: TRBJ1-6
clone size: .
D gene: TRBD1
V gene: TRBV25-1
CDR3 DNA: TGTGCCAGCAGCTTAGAGGCAGGGGGTGAATCACCCCTCCACTTT
CDR3 protein: CASSLEAGGESPLHF

J gene: TRBJ2-7
clone size: .
D gene: TRBD2
V gene: TRBV19
CDR3 DNA: TGTGCCAGTAGTAAGGGACTAGCGGGCTCCTACGAGCAGTACTTC
CDR3 protein: CASSKGLAGSYEQYF

J gene: TRBJ2-7
clone size: .
D gene: .
V gene: TRBV2
CDR3 DNA: TGTGCCAGCAGTTCAAAGCCCGGGGCCCCCTACGAGCAGTACTTC
CDR3 protein: CASSSKPGAPYEQYF

J gene: TRBJ1-5
clone size: .
D gene: .
V gene: TRBV24-1
CDR3 DNA: TGTGCCAGCACTGCTACCTGGAGCAATCAGCCCCAGCATTTT
CDR3 protein: CASTATWSNQPQHF

J gene: TRBJ2-2
clone size: .
D gene: TRBD1
V gene: TRBV2
CDR3 DNA: TGTGCCAGCAGTGAATTCTCCGGGACAGGGGCTGGCGGGGAGCTGTTTTTT
CDR3 protein: CASSEFSGTGAGGELFF

J gene: TRBJ1-1
clone size: once
D gene: TRBD1
V gene: TRBV25-1
CDR3 DNA: TGTGGCAGCAGGAGAGGAGAGGGGGCAGGTTGGGGCACTGAAGCTTTCTTT
CDR3 protein: CGSRRGEGAGWGTEAFF

J gene: TRBJ1-1
clone size: .
D gene: .
V gene: TRBV10-1
CDR3 DNA: TGTGCCAGCAGTTACTCTTCAGCGGGACGGGTGAACACTGAAGCTTTCTTT
CDR3 protein: CASSYSSAGRVNTEAFF

J gene: TRBJ2-2
clone size: few
D gene: .
V gene: TRBV25-1
CDR3 DNA: TGTGCCAGTACCCACCAGGGGGGGACCGGGGAGCTGTTTTTT
CDR3 protein: CASTHQGGTGELFF

J gene: TRBJ1-2
clone size: .
D gene: .
V gene: TRBV6-5
CDR3 DNA: TGTGCCAGCAGTCGTGACAGCCGAATCTATGGCTACACCTTC
CDR3 protein: CASSRDSRIYGYTF

J gene: TRBJ2-7
clone size: .
D gene: .
V gene: TRBV5-5
CDR3 DNA: TGCGCCAGCAGCCAAGACCCCTCCCTTTTCTACGAGCAGTACTTC
CDR3 protein: CASSQDPSLFYEQYF

J gene: TRBJ2-7
clone size: few
D gene: TRBD1
V gene: TRBV11-2
CDR3 DNA: TGTGCCAGCAGCTTCAGACAGGGGGCGACTATAGAGTACTTC
CDR3 protein: CASSFRQGATIEYF

J gene: TRBJ1-5
clone size: many
D gene: .
V gene: TRBV24-1
CDR3 DNA: TGTGCCAGCAGTGAAGGGTGGAGACAGCCCCAGCATTTT
CDR3 protein: CASSEGWRQPQHF

J gene: TRBJ2-6
clone size: .
D gene: .
V gene: TRBV25-1
CDR3 DNA: TGTGCCAGCAGCGTAGACCAGAACACCGGGGCCAACGTCCTGACTTTC
CDR3 protein: CASSVDQNTGANVLTF

J gene: TRBJ1-4
clone size: few
D gene: .
V gene: TRBV3-1
CDR3 DNA: TGTGCCAGCAGCCAAGATGGTCTAAAACTGTTTTTT
CDR3 protein: CASSQDGLKLFF

J gene: TRBJ2-7
clone size: .
D gene: .
V gene: TRBV7-9
CDR3 DNA: TGTGCCAGCAGCCCCGGACAGTCGAACCGCTACGAGCAGTACTTC
CDR3 protein: CASSPGQSNRYEQYF

J gene: TRBJ2-5
clone size: .
D gene: .
V gene: TRBV25-1
CDR3 DNA: TGTGCCAGCAGTGAATATGGACGGGGTGAAGCGCAGTACTTC
CDR3 protein: CASSEYGRGEAQYF

J gene: TRBJ2-7
clone size: .
D gene: TRBD1
V gene: TRBV2
CDR3 DNA: TGTGCCAGCAGTAGACCCGGGACAGGGGTACTCGAGCAGTACTTC
CDR3 protein: CASSRPGTGVLEQYF

J gene: TRBJ1-1
clone size: many
D gene: TRBD1
V gene: TRBV29-1
CDR3 DNA: TGCAGCGTTGACCCGACAGGGAGAGCTTTCTTT
CDR3 protein: CSVDPTGRAFF

J gene: TRBJ2-2
clone size: many
D gene: .
V gene: TRBV5-1
CDR3 DNA: TGCGCCAGCAGCTTTACAGTTGCCGGGGAGCTGTTTTTT
CDR3 protein: CASSFTVAGELFF

J gene: TRBJ2-7
clone size: many
D gene: .
V gene: TRBV25-1
CDR3 DNA: TGTGCCAGCAGTGAAGGGTTCGGGGAGCAGTACTTC
CDR3 protein: CASSEGFGEQYF

J gene: TRBJ1-1
clone size: few
D gene: .
V gene: TRBV5-1
CDR3 DNA: TGTGCCAGCAACCCTTACGTGAACACTGAAGCTTTCTTT
CDR3 protein: CASNPYVNTEAFF

J gene: TRBJ2-5
clone size: .
D gene: TRBD2
V gene: TRBV9
CDR3 DNA: TGTGCCAGCAAACTAGCGGGAGCGGTCGAGACCCAGTACTTC
CDR3 protein: CASKLAGAVETQYF

J gene: TRBJ2-7
clone size: few
D gene: TRBD1
V gene: TRBV10-3
CDR3 DNA: TGTGCCACAAGAGGGGACAGGGGTGACTACGAGCAGTACTTC
CDR3 protein: CATRGDRGDYEQYF

J gene: TRBJ2-2
clone size: .
D gene: TRBD1
V gene: TRBV14
CDR3 DNA: TGTGCCAGCAGCCGCAGGACAGGGGGCAACACCGGGGAGCTGTTTTTT
CDR3 protein: CASSRRTGGNTGELFF

J gene: TRBJ2-5
clone size: .
D gene: TRBD1
V gene: TRBV29-1
CDR3 DNA: TGCAGCCCCTTAGGGACAGGGGGCTGTCGAGTGGGGCAGGAGACCCAGTACTTC
CDR3 protein: CSPLGTGGCRVGQETQYF

J gene: TRBJ1-2
clone size: many
D gene: TRBD1
V gene: TRBV14
CDR3 DNA: TGTGCCAGCAGCCAGAGCACAGGGGGCTATGGCTACACCTTC
CDR3 protein: CASSQSTGGYGYTF

J gene: TRBJ1-1
clone size: once
D gene: .
V gene: TRBV7-2
CDR3 DNA: TGTGCCAGCAACATACAGGGCGGCGTCGACACTGAAGCTTTCTTT
CDR3 protein: CASNIQGGVDTEAFF

J gene: TRBJ2-7
clone size: .
D gene: TRBD1
V gene: TRBV10-3
CDR3 DNA: TGTGCCATCAGAAGAACAGGGGGCTACGAGCAGTACTTC
CDR3 protein: CAIRRTGGYEQYF

J gene: TRBJ2-7
clone size: few
D gene: TRBD1
V gene: TRBV11-3
CDR3 DNA: TGTGCCAGCCACGGACAGGGGAAAGACGAGCAGTACTTC
CDR3 protein: CASHGQGKDEQYF